This is a list of T cell receptor beta chains from one sample in a study of cytomegalovirus exposure and HLA in healthy donors. The table came from immunoSEQ multiplex PCR; TCRdb's copy has only in-frame clones and leaves some out. The sample has some 100,000 clones, around nine tenths seen once. The source material was PBMCs. The receptors derive from a woman under 30 in good health and CMV-seronegative. CDR3s include the opening cysteine and the closing phenylalanine or tryptophan. A D gene is named only where the DNA matches it firmly. Size is stated for part of the rows, as once, few or many counts, or as a class when the clone is expanded.

v_gene: TRBV11-1; abundance: -; d_gene: TRBD1; j_gene: TRBJ1-4; CDR3aa: CASSRTGPNEKLFF; CDR3nt: TGTGCCAGCAGCCGGACAGGTCCTAATGAAAAACTGTTTTTT
v_gene: TRBV28; abundance: -; d_gene: TRBD2; j_gene: TRBJ2-7; CDR3aa: CASSSPGGGSFYEQYF; CDR3nt: TGTGCCAGCAGTTCTCCCGGGGGGGGATCTTTTTACGAGCAGTACTTC
v_gene: TRBV28; abundance: few; d_gene: TRBD1; j_gene: TRBJ2-7; CDR3aa: CASSIQGNEQYF; CDR3nt: TGTGCCAGCAGCATACAGGGGAACGAGCAGTACTTC
v_gene: TRBV7-6; abundance: -; d_gene: TRBD2; j_gene: TRBJ2-5; CDR3aa: CASSLMRASGTAQETQYF; CDR3nt: TGTGCCAGCAGCTTAATGCGGGCTAGCGGGACCGCCCAAGAGACCCAGTACTTC
v_gene: TRBV4-3; abundance: few; d_gene: TRBD2; j_gene: TRBJ2-6; CDR3aa: CASSQDGLAGSGANVLTF; CDR3nt: TGCGCCAGCAGCCAAGACGGACTAGCGGGCTCTGGGGCCAACGTCCTGACTTTC
v_gene: TRBV4-3; abundance: -; d_gene: TRBD2; j_gene: TRBJ2-3; CDR3aa: CASSQGLAGALTDTQYF; CDR3nt: TGCGCCAGCAGCCAAGGATTAGCGGGAGCCCTCACAGATACGCAGTATTTT
v_gene: TRBV10-2; abundance: -; d_gene: TRBD1; j_gene: TRBJ1-5; CDR3aa: CASSGDRHQPQHF; CDR3nt: TGCGCCAGCAGTGGGGACAGACACCAGCCCCAGCATTTT
v_gene: TRBV5-5; abundance: -; d_gene: -; j_gene: TRBJ2-7; CDR3aa: CASSMTRGRAVDEQYF; CDR3nt: TGTGCCAGCAGCATGACTAGGGGGAGGGCAGTCGACGAGCAGTACTTC
v_gene: TRBV6-5; abundance: -; d_gene: -; j_gene: TRBJ2-3; CDR3aa: CASRRTDTQYF; CDR3nt: TGTGCCAGCAGACGGACAGATACGCAGTATTTT
v_gene: TRBV11-2; abundance: -; d_gene: -; j_gene: TRBJ1-2; CDR3aa: CASSLDSEGTNYGYTF; CDR3nt: TGTGCCAGCAGCTTAGATTCGGAGGGTACTAACTATGGCTACACCTTC
v_gene: TRBV5-6; abundance: once; d_gene: -; j_gene: TRBJ1-3; CDR3aa: CASSLAGGPGGNTIYF; CDR3nt: TGTGCCAGCAGCTTGGCCGGGGGACCGGGTGGAAACACCATATATTTT
v_gene: TRBV7-6; abundance: -; d_gene: TRBD2; j_gene: TRBJ2-7; CDR3aa: CASSLGLPAGGYEQYF; CDR3nt: TGTGCCAGCAGCTTAGGATTGCCAGCGGGGGGTTACGAGCAGTACTTC
v_gene: TRBV9; abundance: -; d_gene: -; j_gene: TRBJ2-7; CDR3aa: CASSVDVRGEQYF; CDR3nt: TGTGCCAGCAGCGTAGATGTAAGGGGCGAGCAGTACTTC
v_gene: TRBV19; abundance: -; d_gene: TRBD2; j_gene: TRBJ2-7; CDR3aa: CASKSLAGAAEQYF; CDR3nt: TGTGCCAGTAAGTCGCTAGCGGGAGCCGCCGAGCAGTACTTC
v_gene: TRBV19; abundance: -; d_gene: -; j_gene: TRBJ1-2; CDR3aa: CASSIGGRGNYGYTF; CDR3nt: TGTGCCAGTAGTATCGGTGGCAGGGGTAACTATGGCTACACCTTC
v_gene: TRBV28; abundance: -; d_gene: -; j_gene: TRBJ2-7; CDR3aa: CASSSLRYEQYF; CDR3nt: TGTGCCAGCAGTTCGTTGAGGTACGAGCAGTACTTC
v_gene: TRBV7-3; abundance: -; d_gene: TRBD2; j_gene: TRBJ2-7; CDR3aa: CASRKREYEQYF; CDR3nt: TGTGCCAGCAGAAAGCGGGAATACGAGCAGTACTTC
v_gene: TRBV18; abundance: -; d_gene: -; j_gene: TRBJ2-7; CDR3aa: CASSPSEGDYEQYF; CDR3nt: TGTGCCAGCTCACCATCCGAGGGGGACTACGAGCAGTACTTC
v_gene: TRBV25-1; abundance: -; d_gene: -; j_gene: TRBJ2-3; CDR3aa: CASSVGGATDTQYF; CDR3nt: TGTGCCAGCAGCGTCGGCGGGGCCACAGATACGCAGTATTTT
v_gene: TRBV5-1; abundance: once; d_gene: TRBD2; j_gene: TRBJ2-7; CDR3aa: CASSLGASGYEQYF; CDR3nt: TGCGCCAGCAGCTTAGGGGCTAGCGGTTACGAGCAGTACTTC
v_gene: TRBV6-1; abundance: -; d_gene: TRBD1; j_gene: TRBJ2-1; CDR3aa: CASNQGQGAYNEQFF; CDR3nt: TGTGCCAGCAACCAAGGACAGGGCGCCTACAATGAGCAGTTCTTC
v_gene: TRBV6-5; abundance: -; d_gene: TRBD2; j_gene: TRBJ2-7; CDR3aa: CASSYGTSGTYEQYF; CDR3nt: TGTGCCAGCAGTTATGGGACTAGCGGGACCTACGAGCAGTACTTC
v_gene: TRBV7-9; abundance: -; d_gene: -; j_gene: TRBJ1-5; CDR3aa: CASRYANYRLSNQPQHF; CDR3nt: TGTGCCAGCAGATATGCGAATTACAGGCTTAGCAATCAGCCCCAGCATTTT
v_gene: TRBV28; abundance: -; d_gene: TRBD1; j_gene: TRBJ1-2; CDR3aa: CASSRDRGYSSNYGYTF; CDR3nt: TGTGCCAGCAGCCGGGACAGGGGGTACAGTTCTAACTATGGCTACACCTTC
v_gene: TRBV7-2; abundance: -; d_gene: -; j_gene: TRBJ1-5; CDR3aa: CASSLDRNQPQHF; CDR3nt: TGTGCCAGCAGCCTTGACAGGAATCAGCCCCAGCATTTT
v_gene: TRBV15; abundance: -; d_gene: -; j_gene: TRBJ2-3; CDR3aa: CATRRGPTDTQYF; CDR3nt: TGTGCCACCAGACGAGGTCCCACAGATACGCAGTATTTT
v_gene: TRBV9; abundance: -; d_gene: TRBD1; j_gene: TRBJ2-2; CDR3aa: CASSVEGAGGELFF; CDR3nt: TGTGCCAGCAGCGTAGAGGGGGCAGGCGGGGAGCTGTTTTTT
v_gene: TRBV29-1; abundance: -; d_gene: -; j_gene: TRBJ2-7; CDR3aa: CSALENSYEQYF; CDR3nt: TGCAGCGCGCTAGAGAACTCCTACGAGCAGTACTTC
v_gene: TRBV23-1; abundance: -; d_gene: -; j_gene: TRBJ2-7; CDR3aa: CASSHGPRQRDEQYF; CDR3nt: TGCGCCAGCAGTCACGGACCCCGGCAGAGGGACGAGCAGTACTTC
v_gene: TRBV27; abundance: -; d_gene: -; j_gene: TRBJ2-7; CDR3aa: CASSLEPETGSYEQYF; CDR3nt: TGTGCCAGCAGTTTGGAACCTGAGACAGGCTCCTACGAGCAGTACTTC
v_gene: TRBV2; abundance: -; d_gene: TRBD1; j_gene: TRBJ1-5; CDR3aa: CASSGPGQGALVENQPQHF; CDR3nt: TGTGCCAGCAGTGGCCCGGGACAGGGGGCGTTGGTGGAAAATCAGCCCCAGCATTTT
v_gene: TRBV4-3; abundance: -; d_gene: -; j_gene: TRBJ2-5; CDR3aa: CASSQAYDRYQETQYF; CDR3nt: TGCGCCAGCAGCCAAGCCTATGACAGGTACCAAGAGACCCAGTACTTC
v_gene: TRBV30; abundance: -; d_gene: -; j_gene: TRBJ2-7; CDR3aa: CAWTPTDLAYEQYF; CDR3nt: TGTGCCTGGACTCCGACAGACCTGGCCTACGAGCAGTACTTC
v_gene: TRBV19; abundance: -; d_gene: -; j_gene: TRBJ2-2; CDR3aa: CASSSGLTNTGELFF; CDR3nt: TGTGCCAGTAGTAGCGGCCTTACGAACACCGGGGAGCTGTTTTTT
v_gene: TRBV7-2; abundance: -; d_gene: TRBD1; j_gene: TRBJ2-1; CDR3aa: CASSLHFSGTGGTEQFF; CDR3nt: TGTGCCAGCAGCTTGCACTTCTCCGGGACAGGGGGGACTGAGCAGTTCTTC
v_gene: TRBV7-9; abundance: -; d_gene: -; j_gene: TRBJ1-2; CDR3aa: CASSSDTTNYGYTF; CDR3nt: TGTGCCAGCAGCTCGGACACTACTAACTATGGCTACACCTTC
v_gene: TRBV2; abundance: -; d_gene: TRBD1; j_gene: TRBJ2-1; CDR3aa: CASNPDRDDEQFF; CDR3nt: TGTGCCAGCAACCCTGACAGGGATGATGAGCAGTTCTTC
v_gene: TRBV4-3; abundance: once; d_gene: -; j_gene: TRBJ2-7; CDR3aa: CASSQVAEGYEQYF; CDR3nt: TGCGCCAGCAGCCAAGTGGCCGAGGGCTACGAGCAGTACTTC
v_gene: TRBV30; abundance: -; d_gene: TRBD1; j_gene: TRBJ2-5; CDR3aa: CAWRTGTGLQETQYF; CDR3nt: TGTGCCTGGAGGACCGGGACAGGGCTTCAAGAGACCCAGTACTTC
v_gene: TRBV4-3; abundance: -; d_gene: TRBD1; j_gene: TRBJ2-7; CDR3aa: CASSPRTTGGEQYF; CDR3nt: TGCGCCAGCAGCCCCCGGACAACAGGGGGCGAGCAGTACTTC